This is a list of T cell receptor beta chains from one sample in a study of identical twins. Each CDR3 protein is one row after TCRdb ran MiXCR on the 5' RACE reads. The sample lists 1.5 million to 2 million distinct CDR3 sequences; about 32% were seen once. The sequencing sample was made of cord blood. The receptors originated from a newborn girl in good health. Both conserved end residues are part of each CDR3. Fields, in order: clone size, D gene, J gene, V gene, CDR3 DNA, CDR3 protein. D genes are given only for firm matches. Where a row states a size, it is once, few, many or the class of an expanded clone; other rows omit it.

few | TRBD1 | TRBJ1-6 | TRBV14 | TGTGCCAGCAGCCACGGACAGGGTAATTCACCCCTCCACTTT | CASSHGQGNSPLHF
few | - | TRBJ2-7 | TRBV6-5 | TGTGCCAGCAGAGACAGGACGGGTAGCTCCTACGAGCAGTACTTC | CASRDRTGSSYEQYF
- | - | TRBJ2-1 | TRBV7-7 | TGTGCTAGCAGCCCGGACCTCAGCTCCTACAATGAGCAGTTCTTC | CASSPDLSSYNEQFF
once | - | TRBJ1-1 | TRBV28 | TGTGCCAGCAGTTTAAGCCAGACGAACACTGAAGCTTTCTTT | CASSLSQTNTEAFF
many | TRBD2 | TRBJ2-4 | TRBV12-3/TRBV12-4 | TGTGCCAGCAGTTTAGGGCAACTGACTAGCGGGATATCAGGCATTCAGTACTTC | CASSLGQLTSGISGIQYF
- | - | TRBJ1-2 | TRBV18 | TGTGCCAGCTCACCACCGGGCTCAGCTAACTATGGCTACACCTTC | CASSPPGSANYGYTF
few | - | TRBJ2-6 | TRBV27 | TGTGCCAGCAGTCTATACAGGGCCGGGGCCAACGCCCTGACTTTC | CASSLYRAGANALTF
- | - | TRBJ2-1 | TRBV20-1 | TGCAGTGCTAGGTACAGGGAAAATGAGCAGTTCTTC | CSARYRENEQFF
- | - | TRBJ2-5 | TRBV20-1 | TGCAGTGCTAGAGAGAGTGAGGGACGTAACATTCGGTACTTC | CSARESEGRNIRYF
- | - | TRBJ1-5 | TRBV6-1 | TGTGCCAGCGTCACGACAGCAAATCAGCCCCAGCATTTT | CASVTTANQPQHF
- | - | TRBJ2-3 | TRBV7-2 | TGTGCCAGCAGCTTAGCCTGGACAGATACGGAGGCATCGACGCAGTATTTT | CASSLAWTDTEASTQYF
- | - | TRBJ2-2 | TRBV20-1 | TGCAGTGCTAGTAGGCACACCGGGGAGCTGTTTTTT | CSASRHTGELFF
- | - | TRBJ1-2 | TRBV12-3/TRBV12-4 | TGTGCCAGCAGTTTCCGGGACGGGAATGGCTACACCTTC | CASSFRDGNGYTF
- | TRBD1 | TRBJ2-2 | TRBV7-2 | TGTGCCAGCAGCCCCTACAGGGGGCGGTACACCGGGGAGCTGTTTTTT | CASSPYRGRYTGELFF
few | - | TRBJ1-2 | TRBV25-1 | TGTGCCAGCAGTCCCCCCCAGGGAGTTGGGAACTATGGCTACACCTTC | CASSPPQGVGNYGYTF
many | - | TRBJ1-2 | TRBV4-2 | TGTGCCAGCAGCCAAGATGTCCCGGCAGTCGATGGCTACACCTTC | CASSQDVPAVDGYTF
many | - | TRBJ2-3 | TRBV28 | TGTGCCAGCAGCACGTCTGGCTGGGTTACGCCGGATACGCAGTATTTT | CASSTSGWVTPDTQYF
many | - | TRBJ2-1 | TRBV7-2 | TGTGCCAGCAGCTCTAGGTTCAATGAGCAGTTCTTC | CASSSRFNEQFF
- | TRBD2 | TRBJ2-3 | TRBV6-5 | TGTGCCAGCAGTTCTAGCGGGAACCTCATTTTTTCAGATACGCAGTATTTT | CASSSSGNLIFSDTQYF
few | TRBD1 | TRBJ2-1 | TRBV24-1 | TGTGCCACCAGTGGATCCCGGGACAGGGGATACTATGAGCAGTTCTTC | CATSGSRDRGYYEQFF
- | TRBD1 | TRBJ1-6 | TRBV12-3/TRBV12-4 | TGTGCCAGCAGACCGGGACAGGGTGAGGTTTCACCCCTCCACTTT | CASRPGQGEVSPLHF
- | - | TRBJ2-6 | TRBV20-1 | TGCAGTGCTAGGAGGAAAGGCTCTCTGGGGCCAACCCTGACTTTC | CSARRKGSLGPTLTF
many | - | TRBJ2-6 | TRBV5-1 | TGCGCCAGCAGCTTGGTTTCCAACGTCCTGACTTTC | CASSLVSNVLTF
few | - | TRBJ2-1 | TRBV20-1 | TGCAGTGCTAGAGACCTTTTCTACAATGAGCAGTTCTTC | CSARDLFYNEQFF